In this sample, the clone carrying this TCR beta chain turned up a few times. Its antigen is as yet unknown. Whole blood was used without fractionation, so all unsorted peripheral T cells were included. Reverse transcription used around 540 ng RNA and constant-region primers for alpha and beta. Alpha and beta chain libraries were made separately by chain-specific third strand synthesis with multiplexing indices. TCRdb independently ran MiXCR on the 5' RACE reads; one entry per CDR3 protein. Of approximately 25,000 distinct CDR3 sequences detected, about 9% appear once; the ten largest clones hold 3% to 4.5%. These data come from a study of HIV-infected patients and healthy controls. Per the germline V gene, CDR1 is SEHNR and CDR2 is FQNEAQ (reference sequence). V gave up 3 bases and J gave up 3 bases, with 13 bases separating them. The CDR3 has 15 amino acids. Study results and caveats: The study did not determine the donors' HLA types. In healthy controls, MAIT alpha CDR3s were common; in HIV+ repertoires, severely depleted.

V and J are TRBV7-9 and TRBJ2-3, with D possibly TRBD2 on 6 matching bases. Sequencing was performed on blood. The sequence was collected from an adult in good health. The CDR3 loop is CASSFTSSKTDTQYF. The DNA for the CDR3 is TGTGCCAGCAGCTTCACTAGCAGTAAGACAGATACGCAGTATTTT.